This T cell receptor beta chain was found in a study of cytomegalovirus exposure and HLA in healthy donors. Broader study findings: A few chains tied to CMV proved CMV antigen-specific in vitro.

Generated by immunoSEQ multiplex PCR, the TCRdb table keeps only in-frame clones and is missing some. The sample has 150,000 to 200,000 clones, 70% to 90% seen once. The CDR3 contains 16 residues. CDR1 and CDR2 from the germline V gene are MNHEY and SMNVEV (reference sequence). The V segment lost 0 bases and the J segment 3 bases; nucleotides outside the gene matches: 2. Remarks on this clone: Its specificity is not known.

The gene calls are TRBV27 and TRBJ1-5; 10 bases map to TRBD1. The receptor was isolated from a man aged 30 to 39 in good health and CMV-seropositive. Sequences were obtained from PBMCs. The CDR3 DNA sequence: TGTGCCAGCAGTTTATCGACAGGGGGCTTCAATCAGCCCCAGCATTTT. It is translated as CASSLSTGGFNQPQHF.